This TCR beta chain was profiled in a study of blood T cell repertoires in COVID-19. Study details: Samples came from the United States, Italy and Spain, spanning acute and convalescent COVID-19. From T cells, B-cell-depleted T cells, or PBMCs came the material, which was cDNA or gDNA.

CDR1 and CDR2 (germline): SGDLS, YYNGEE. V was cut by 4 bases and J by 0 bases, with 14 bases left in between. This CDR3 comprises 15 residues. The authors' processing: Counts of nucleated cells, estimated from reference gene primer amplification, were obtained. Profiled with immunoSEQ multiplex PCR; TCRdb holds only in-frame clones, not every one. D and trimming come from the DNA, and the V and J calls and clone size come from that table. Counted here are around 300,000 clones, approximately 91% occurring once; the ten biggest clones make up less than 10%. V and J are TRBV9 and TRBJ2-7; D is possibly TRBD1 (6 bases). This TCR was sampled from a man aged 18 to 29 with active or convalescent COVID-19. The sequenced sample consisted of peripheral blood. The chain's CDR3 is CASSFPGQNSYEQYF. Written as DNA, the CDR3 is TGTGCCAGCAGCTTCCCTGGACAGAACTCCTACGAGCAGTACTTC.